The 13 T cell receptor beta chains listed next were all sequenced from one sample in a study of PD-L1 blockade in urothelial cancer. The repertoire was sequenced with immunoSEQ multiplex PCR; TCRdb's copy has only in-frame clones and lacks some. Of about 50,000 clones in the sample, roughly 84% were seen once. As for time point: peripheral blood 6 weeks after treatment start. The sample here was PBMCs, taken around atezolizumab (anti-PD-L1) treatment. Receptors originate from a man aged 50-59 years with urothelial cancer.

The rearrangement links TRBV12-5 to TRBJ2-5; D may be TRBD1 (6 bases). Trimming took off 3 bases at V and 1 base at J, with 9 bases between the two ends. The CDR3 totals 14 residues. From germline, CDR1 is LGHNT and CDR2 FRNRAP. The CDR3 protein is CASGLGQPQETQYF. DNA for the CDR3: TGTGCTAGTGGTTTAGGACAGCCCCAAGAGACCCAGTACTTC.

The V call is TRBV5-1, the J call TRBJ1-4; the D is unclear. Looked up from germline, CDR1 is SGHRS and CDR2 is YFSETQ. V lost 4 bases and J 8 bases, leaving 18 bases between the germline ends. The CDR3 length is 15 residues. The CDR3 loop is CASSLHTTGGEKLFF. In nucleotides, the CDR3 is TGCGCCAGCAGCCTCCACACGACCGGCGGGGAAAAACTGTTTTTT. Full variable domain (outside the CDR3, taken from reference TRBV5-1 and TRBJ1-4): KAGVTQTPRYLIKTRGQQVTLSCSPISGHRSVSWYQQTPGQGLQFLFEYFSETQRNKGNFPGRFSGRQFSNSRSEMNVSTLELGDSALYLCASSLHTTGGEKLFFGSGTQLSVL.

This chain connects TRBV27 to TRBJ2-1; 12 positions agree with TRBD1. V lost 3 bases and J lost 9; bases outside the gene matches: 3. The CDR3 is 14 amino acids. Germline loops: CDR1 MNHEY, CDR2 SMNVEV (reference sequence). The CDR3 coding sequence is TGTGCCAGCAGTTTGGGGACAGGGGGCGGTGAGCAGTTCTTC. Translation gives CASSLGTGGGEQFF.

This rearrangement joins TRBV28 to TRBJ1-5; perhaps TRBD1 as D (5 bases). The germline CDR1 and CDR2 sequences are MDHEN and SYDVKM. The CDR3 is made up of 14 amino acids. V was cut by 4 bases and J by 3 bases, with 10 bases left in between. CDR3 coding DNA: TGTGCCAGCAGTTGGGAACAGGTCAATCAGCCCCAGCATTTT. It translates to CASSWEQVNQPQHF.

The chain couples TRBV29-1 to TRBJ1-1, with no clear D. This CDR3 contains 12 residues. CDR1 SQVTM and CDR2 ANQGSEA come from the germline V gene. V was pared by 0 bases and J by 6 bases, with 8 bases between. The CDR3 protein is CSVEEVSAEAFF. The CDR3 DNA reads TGCAGCGTTGAAGAGGTTAGCGCTGAAGCTTTCTTT.

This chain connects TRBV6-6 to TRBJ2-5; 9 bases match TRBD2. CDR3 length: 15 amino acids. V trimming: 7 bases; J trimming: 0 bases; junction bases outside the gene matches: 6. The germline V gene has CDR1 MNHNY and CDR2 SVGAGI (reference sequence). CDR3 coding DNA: TGTGCCAGCAAAAGAGCGGGAGGCCACCAAGAGACCCAGTACTTC. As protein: CASKRAGGHQETQYF.

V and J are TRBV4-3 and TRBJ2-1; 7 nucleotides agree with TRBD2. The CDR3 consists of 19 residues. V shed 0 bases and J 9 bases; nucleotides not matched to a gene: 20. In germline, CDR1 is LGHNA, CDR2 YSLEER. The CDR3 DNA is TGCGCCAGCAGCCAAGATTCTGCGGGAGATTTGGGGAAAATAGGTGAGCAGTTCTTC. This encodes CASSQDSAGDLGKIGEQFF.

The CDR3: CASSPGQIGTDTQYF. CDR3 nucleotide sequence: TGTGCCAGCAGCCCCGGACAGATAGGCACAGATACGCAGTATTTT. The chain has TRBV7-3 and TRBJ2-3; possible D gene TRBD1, 6 bases. From germline, CDR1 is SGHTA and CDR2 FQGTGA. CDR3 length equals 15 residues. V was trimmed by 5 bases and J by 1 base, leaving 13 bases between them.

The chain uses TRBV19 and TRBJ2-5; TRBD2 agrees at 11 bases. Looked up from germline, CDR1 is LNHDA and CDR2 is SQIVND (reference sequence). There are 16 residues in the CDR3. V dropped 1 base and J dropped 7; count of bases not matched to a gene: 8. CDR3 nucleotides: TGTGCCAGTAGTATAGGGGCTAGCGGGGGGTCCCGGACCCAGTACTTC. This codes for CASSIGASGGSRTQYF.

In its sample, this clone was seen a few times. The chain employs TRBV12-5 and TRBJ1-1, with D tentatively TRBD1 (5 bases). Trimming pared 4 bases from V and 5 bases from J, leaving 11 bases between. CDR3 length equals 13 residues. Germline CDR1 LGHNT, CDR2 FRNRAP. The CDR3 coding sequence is TGTGCTAGTGGTTCCTGGGGGGGGACTGAAGCTTTCTTT. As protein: CASGSWGGTEAFF.

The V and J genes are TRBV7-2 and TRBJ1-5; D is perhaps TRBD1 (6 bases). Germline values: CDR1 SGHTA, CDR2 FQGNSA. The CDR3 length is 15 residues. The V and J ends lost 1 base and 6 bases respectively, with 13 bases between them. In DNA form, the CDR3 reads TGTGCCAGCAGCTTAGGCAGGGGTTGGGGTCAGCCCCAGCATTTT. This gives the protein CASSLGRGWGQPQHF.

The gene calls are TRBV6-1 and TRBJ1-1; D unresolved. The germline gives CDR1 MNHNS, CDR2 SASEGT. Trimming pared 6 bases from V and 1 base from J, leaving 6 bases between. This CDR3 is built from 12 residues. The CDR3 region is CASSWRNTEAFF. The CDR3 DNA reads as TGTGCCAGCAGCTGGAGGAACACTGAAGCTTTCTTT.

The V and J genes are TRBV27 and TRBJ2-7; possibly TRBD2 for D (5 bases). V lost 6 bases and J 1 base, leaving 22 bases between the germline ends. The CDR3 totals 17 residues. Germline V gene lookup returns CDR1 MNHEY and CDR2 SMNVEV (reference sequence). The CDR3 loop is CASRQIISTRGSYEQYF. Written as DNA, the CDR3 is TGTGCCAGCAGACAAATAATTTCGACACGGGGTTCCTACGAGCAGTACTTC.